The clone carrying this T cell receptor beta chain was seen at least ten times. The study tagged each TCR cDNA molecule with a unique molecular identifier. TCRdb processed the 5' RACE reads anew with MiXCR; each CDR3 protein has one entry. Of 20,000 to 30,000 distinct CDR3 sequences in the sample, 4.7% were seen once. Germline V gives CDR1 DFQATT, CDR2 SNEGSKA (reference sequence). The CDR3 has 14 residues. Trimming stripped 0 bases from V and 4 bases from J, with 10 bases between. The sample belongs to a study of spatial heterogeneity in lung cancer. The wider study: The study observed each unique TCR and UMI combination more than ten times on average in raw reads.

The sample's time point: sample taken at primary tumor resection. Unsorted whole RNA from tumor, nontumor lung or frozen PBMC underwent sequencing. The cohort: about 79 early-stage, untreated non-small cell lung cancer patients. This chain connects TRBV20-1 to TRBJ1-3; D ambiguous. Sequencing used PBMCs, obtained at surgery. The TCR originated in a male donor with early-stage non-small cell lung cancer. CDR3 sequence: CSARDARAGNTIYF. The CDR3 coding sequence is TGCAGTGCTAGAGATGCCCGGGCCGGAAACACCATATATTTT.